This TCR beta chain was observed in a study of CD8 T cells in Susac syndrome. The study, taken as a whole, reports: In total CD8+ repertoires, about 16 Susac-specific public clones were found, and in CD8+ TEMRA repertoires, about five were found.

When the RNA was reverse transcribed, random hexamers were used with an input of about 0.5 to 1 ug. MiXCR, applied by TCRdb to the immunoSEQ multiplex PCR reads, yields one record per CDR3 protein. Of 95,000 to 150,000 distinct CDR3 sequences in the sample, 85% to 95% were seen once. This CDR3 has 15 residues. The germline V gene encodes CDR1 SGHDT and CDR2 YYEEEE. V lost 3 bases and J lost 3; bases outside the gene matches: 7. A remark on this clonotype: Its antigen remains unidentified.

This sequence originates from a human donor with Susac syndrome. The rearrangement joins TRBV5-6 to TRBJ2-7; 9 bases are shared with TRBD1. Sequencing input: CD8+ T cells from PBMCs. Here the CDR3 reads CASSSEGTGIYEQYF. DNA for the CDR3: TGTGCCAGCAGCTCCGAAGGGACAGGGATCTACGAGCAGTACTTC.